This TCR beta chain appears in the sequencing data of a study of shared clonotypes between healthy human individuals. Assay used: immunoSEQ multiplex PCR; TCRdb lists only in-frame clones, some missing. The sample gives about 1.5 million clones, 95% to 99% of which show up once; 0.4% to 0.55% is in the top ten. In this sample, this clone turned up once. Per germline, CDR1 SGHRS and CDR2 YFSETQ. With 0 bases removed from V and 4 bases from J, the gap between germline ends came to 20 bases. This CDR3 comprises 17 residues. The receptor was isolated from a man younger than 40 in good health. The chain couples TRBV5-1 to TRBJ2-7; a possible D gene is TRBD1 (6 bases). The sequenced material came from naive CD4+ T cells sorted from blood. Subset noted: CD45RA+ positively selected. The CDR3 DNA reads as TGCGCCAGCAGCTTGGGAGTTACAGGGTCGGATAGGTACGAGCAGTACTTC. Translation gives CASSLGVTGSDRYEQYF.